This TCR beta chain was captured in a study of brain T cells in children with intractable seizures. This CDR3 contains 12 residues. The V gene lost 8 bases and the J gene lost 5 bases, with 13 bases spanning the gap. CDR1 is LNHDA, CDR2 SQIVND, per germline (reference sequence). Study-level results: Clones missing pre-surgery may reflect undersampling of that blood sample. HCMV serostatus was not known, and viral specificity came from CDR3 similarity only.

As regards this clone: What it binds is not known.

Profiled with immunoSEQ multiplex PCR; TCRdb holds only in-frame clones, not every one. The repertoire holds roughly 80,000 clones, with more than 85% as singletons. This receptor was identified in a boy in the first two years of life with tuberous sclerosis and intractable seizures. The V call is TRBV19, the J call TRBJ2-7, with D possibly called TRBD1 or TRBD2 (5 bases each). The sample in question was peripheral blood, obtained at surgery. The CDR3 region has the DNA TGTGCCAGTGGGTGGGGGTTCGACGAGCAGTACTTC. Translation: CASGWGFDEQYF.